The clone carrying this TCR beta chain occurred many times. The target antigen is unknown. Compared with germline, one end of the junction differs, possibly owing to a read error. RNA transcripts yielded amplified TCR beta CDR3 regions. A first-round RT-PCR of the TCR CDR3 used the HTBI primer set. TCRdb re-derived calls from the multiplex PCR reads in MiXCR, one entry per CDR3 protein. Of fewer than 650,000 distinct CDR3 sequences in the sample, 12% to 15% were seen once. The data stem from a study of T cells in Graves' hyperthyroidism and ophthalmopathy. Broader study findings: A model of 13 V-J pairs discriminated ophthalmopathy from stable hyperthyroidism.

The patients, who ranged from 18 to 65 in age, presented with newly diagnosed hyperthyroidism lasting under 2 months. Not enrolled were patients with uncontrolled infection, other autoimmune disease, pregnancy or lactation. This TCR was recovered from a woman between 40 and 50 years old with Graves' hyperthyroidism. The sequencing sample was made of blood.

The CDR3 DNA is TGTGCCAGCAGCTCAAAGGGTTGGGGCACAGATACGCAGTACTTT. Translated, it gives CASSSKGWGTDTQYF. The chain combines TRBV7-3 with TRBJ2-3, with a possible D match to TRBD1 (5 bases). The CDR3 totals 15 residues. Germline CDR1 SGHTA, CDR2 FQGTGA.